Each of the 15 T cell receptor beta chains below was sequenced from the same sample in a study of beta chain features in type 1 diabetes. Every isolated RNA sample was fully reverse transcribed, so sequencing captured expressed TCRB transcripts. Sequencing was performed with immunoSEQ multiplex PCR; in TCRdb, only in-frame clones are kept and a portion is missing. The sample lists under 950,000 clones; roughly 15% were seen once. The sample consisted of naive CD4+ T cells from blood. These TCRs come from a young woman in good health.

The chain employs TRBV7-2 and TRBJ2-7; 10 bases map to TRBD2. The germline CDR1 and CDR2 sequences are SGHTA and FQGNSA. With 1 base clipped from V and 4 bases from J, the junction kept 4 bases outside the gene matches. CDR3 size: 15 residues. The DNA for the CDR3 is TGTGCCAGCAGCTTAGACGTAGCGGGAGGTTACGAGCAGTACTTC. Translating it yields CASSLDVAGGYEQYF.

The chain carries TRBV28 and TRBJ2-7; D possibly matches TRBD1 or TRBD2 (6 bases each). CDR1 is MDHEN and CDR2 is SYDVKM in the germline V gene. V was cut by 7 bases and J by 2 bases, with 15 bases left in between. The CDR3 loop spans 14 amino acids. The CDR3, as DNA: TGTGCCAGCAATTCGGGGGCGGTGGCCTACGAGCAGTACTTC. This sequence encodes CASNSGAVAYEQYF.

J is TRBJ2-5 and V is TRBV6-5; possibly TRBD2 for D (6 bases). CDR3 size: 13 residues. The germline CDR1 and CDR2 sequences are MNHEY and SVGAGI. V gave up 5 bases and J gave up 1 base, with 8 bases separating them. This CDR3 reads CASSRDFQETQYF. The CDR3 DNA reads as TGTGCCAGCAGTCGGGACTTCCAAGAGACCCAGTACTTC.

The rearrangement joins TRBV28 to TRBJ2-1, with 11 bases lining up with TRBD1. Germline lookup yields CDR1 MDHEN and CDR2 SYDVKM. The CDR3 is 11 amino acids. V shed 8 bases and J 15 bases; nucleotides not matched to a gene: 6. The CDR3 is CASASGTGGFF. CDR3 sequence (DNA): TGTGCCAGCGCCTCCGGGACAGGGGGGTTCTTC.

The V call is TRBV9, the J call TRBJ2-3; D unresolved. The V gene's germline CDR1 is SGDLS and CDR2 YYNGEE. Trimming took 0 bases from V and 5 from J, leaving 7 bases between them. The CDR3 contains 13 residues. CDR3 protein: CASSVGFLDTQYF. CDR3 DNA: TGTGCCAGCAGCGTAGGGTTTCTAGATACGCAGTATTTT.

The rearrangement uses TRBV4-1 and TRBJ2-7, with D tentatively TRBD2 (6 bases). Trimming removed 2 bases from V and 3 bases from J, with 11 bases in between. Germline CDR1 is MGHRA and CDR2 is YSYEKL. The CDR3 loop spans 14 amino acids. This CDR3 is CASSQSGVDYEQYF. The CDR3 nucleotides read TGCGCCAGCAGCCAATCGGGAGTAGACTACGAGCAGTACTTC.

The CDR3 coding sequence is TGTGCCAGCAGCTTAACTAGTTTCTACGAGCAGTACTTC. This sequence encodes CASSLTSFYEQYF. The chain joins TRBV7-6 to TRBJ2-7; weak D call: TRBD2 (5 bases). This CDR3 has 13 amino acids. The V gene lost 2 bases and the J gene lost 3 bases, with 8 bases spanning the gap. The germline CDR1 and CDR2 sequences are SGHVS and FNYEAQ.

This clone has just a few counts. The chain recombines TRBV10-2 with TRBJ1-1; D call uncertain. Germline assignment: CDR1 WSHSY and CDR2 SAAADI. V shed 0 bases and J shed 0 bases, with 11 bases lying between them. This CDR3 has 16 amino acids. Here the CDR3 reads CASSESISEMNTEAFF. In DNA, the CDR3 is TGCGCCAGCAGTGAGTCGATTAGTGAGATGAACACTGAAGCTTTCTTT.

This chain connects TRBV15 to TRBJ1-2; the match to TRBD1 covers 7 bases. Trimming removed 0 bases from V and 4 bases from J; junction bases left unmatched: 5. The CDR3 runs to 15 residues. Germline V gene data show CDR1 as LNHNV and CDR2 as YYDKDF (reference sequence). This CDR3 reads CATSREKGTAYGYTF. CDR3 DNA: TGTGCCACCAGCAGAGAAAAGGGGACAGCCTATGGCTACACCTTC.

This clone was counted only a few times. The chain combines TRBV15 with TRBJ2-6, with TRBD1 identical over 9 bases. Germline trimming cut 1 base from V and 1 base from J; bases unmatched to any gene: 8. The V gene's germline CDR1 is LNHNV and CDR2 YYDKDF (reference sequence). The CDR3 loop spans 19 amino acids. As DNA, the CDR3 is TGTGCCACCAGCAGAGGCAGTGGGACAGGGTGGTCTGGGGCCAACGTCCTGACTTTC. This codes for CATSRGSGTGWSGANVLTF.

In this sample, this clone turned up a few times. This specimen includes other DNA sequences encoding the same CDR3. In DNA form, the CDR3 reads TGTGCCAGCAGCCAAGATTTGGGACAGGGGAACTATGGCTACACCTTC. This codes for CASSQDLGQGNYGYTF. This chain connects TRBV4-2 to TRBJ1-2, with 10 bases fitting TRBD1. There are 16 residues in the CDR3. The germline CDR1 and CDR2 sequences are LGHNA and YNFKEQ. Trimming cost V 0 bases and J 2 bases; bases outside gene matches: 3.

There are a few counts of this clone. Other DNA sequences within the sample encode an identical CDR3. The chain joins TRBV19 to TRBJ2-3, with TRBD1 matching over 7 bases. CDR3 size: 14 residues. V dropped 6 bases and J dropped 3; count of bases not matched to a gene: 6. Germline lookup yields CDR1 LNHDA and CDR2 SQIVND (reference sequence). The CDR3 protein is CASSRKTGTDTQYF. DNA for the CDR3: TGTGCCAGTAGCCGTAAGACAGGGACAGATACGCAGTATTTT.

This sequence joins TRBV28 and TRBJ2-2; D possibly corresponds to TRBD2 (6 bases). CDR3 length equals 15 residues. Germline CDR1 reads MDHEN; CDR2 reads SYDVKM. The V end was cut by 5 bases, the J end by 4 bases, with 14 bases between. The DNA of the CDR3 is TGTGCCAGCAGTCCACGGGGGAAGGTCACCGGGGAGCTGTTTTTT. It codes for CASSPRGKVTGELFF.

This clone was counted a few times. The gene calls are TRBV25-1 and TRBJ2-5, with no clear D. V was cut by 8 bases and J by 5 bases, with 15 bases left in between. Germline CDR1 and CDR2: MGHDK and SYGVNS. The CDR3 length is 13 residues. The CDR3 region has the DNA TGTGCCAGCGGCCTTAGCCCCCGCGAGACCCAGTACTTC. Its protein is CASGLSPRETQYF. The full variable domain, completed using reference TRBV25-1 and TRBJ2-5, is EADIYQTPRYLVIGTGKKITLECSQTMGHDKMYWYQQDPGMELHLIHYSYGVNSTEKGDLSSESTVSRIRTEHFPLTLESARPSHTSQYLCASGLSPRETQYFGPGTRLLVL.

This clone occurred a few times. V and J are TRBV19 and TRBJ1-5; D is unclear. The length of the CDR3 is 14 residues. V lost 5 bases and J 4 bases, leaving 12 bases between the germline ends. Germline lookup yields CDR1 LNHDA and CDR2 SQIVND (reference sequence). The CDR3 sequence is CASSRSDPNQPQHF. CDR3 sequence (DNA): TGTGCCAGTAGTCGGTCAGACCCTAATCAGCCCCAGCATTTT.